What follows are 10 T cell receptor beta chains derived from one specimen sequenced in a study of cytomegalovirus exposure and HLA in healthy donors. The PCR was carried out with 60 Vbeta primers and 13 Jbeta primers. Assay used: immunoSEQ multiplex PCR; TCRdb lists only in-frame clones, some missing. The profile shows about 200,000 clones, roughly 80% of them singletons. Sequences were obtained from PBMCs. The source is a woman in her 40s in good health and CMV-seronegative.

The rearrangement joins TRBV30 to TRBJ1-3; 10 bases are a match to TRBD1. With 5 bases clipped from V and 5 bases from J, the junction kept 3 bases outside the gene matches. The CDR3 is made up of 13 amino acids. The germline V gene encodes CDR1 GTSNPN and CDR2 SVGIG (reference sequence). The CDR3 spells CAWDRGLRNTIYF. CDR3 in DNA: TGTGCCTGGGACAGGGGGCTTAGAAACACCATATATTTT. The full variable domain, completed using reference TRBV30 and TRBJ1-3, is SQTIHQWPATLVQPVGSPLSLECTVEGTSNPNLYWYRQAAGRGLQLLFYSVGIGQISSEVPQNLSASRPQDRQFILSSKKLLLSDSGFYLCAWDRGLRNTIYFGEGSWLTVV.

This clone was observed a single time. The rearrangement links TRBV6-1 to TRBJ2-7, with D uncertain. Trimming stripped 3 bases from V and 1 base from J, with 13 bases between. CDR3 length: 15 residues. The germline gives CDR1 MNHNS, CDR2 SASEGT. CDR3 in amino acids: CASSDPTLSSYEQYF. The DNA of the CDR3 is TGTGCCAGCAGTGACCCTACCCTTTCTTCCTACGAGCAGTACTTC.

This clone occurred once. The chain links TRBV4-1 to TRBJ2-7, with 11 bases fitting TRBD2. V was pared by 1 base and J by 0 bases, with 5 bases of the junction left unmatched. Germline CDR1 reads MGHRA; CDR2 reads YSYEKL. There are 17 residues in the CDR3. CDR3 coding DNA: TGCGCCAGCAGCCAAGGGGTAGCGGGAGGGGACTCCTACGAGCAGTACTTC. As protein: CASSQGVAGGDSYEQYF.

The chain links TRBV4-2 to TRBJ2-5; 7 bases align to TRBD2. Germline-derived CDR1 and CDR2 are LGHNA and YNFKEQ. V lost 1 base, J lost 4 bases, and 6 bases stayed unmatched. The CDR3 length is 15 residues. CDR3 in DNA: TGTGCCAGCAGCCAAGTTTGGGCGGGAGCAGAGACCCAGTACTTC. This translates into CASSQVWAGAETQYF.

This clone was observed a single time. The identical CDR3 is also encoded by other nucleotide sequences in the sample. This chain joins TRBV5-5 and TRBJ2-3; D is uncertain. The CDR3 is 14 residues long. CDR1 is SGHKS and CDR2 is YYEKEE in the germline V gene (reference sequence). V was trimmed by 0 bases and J by 1 base, leaving 6 bases between them. The CDR3 region has the DNA TGTGCCAGCAGCTTGGCTCAGGGCACAGATACGCAGTATTTT. This gives the protein CASSLAQGTDTQYF.

J is TRBJ2-7 and V is TRBV7-2, with 11 bases identical to TRBD2. This CDR3 spans 14 amino acids. The germline V gene encodes CDR1 SGHTA and CDR2 FQGNSA. V trimming: 7 bases; J trimming: 4 bases; junction bases outside the gene matches: 6. CDR3 DNA sequence: TGTGCCAGCAAAATTAGCGGGAGGGCTTACGAGCAGTACTTC. Protein sequence: CASKISGRAYEQYF.

The chain has TRBV7-2 and TRBJ1-5; 7 nucleotides line up with TRBD1. V lost 2 bases and J lost 0; bases outside the gene matches: 7. Germline V CDR1 and CDR2: SGHTA, FQGNSA. CDR3 size: 17 residues. CDR3 bases: TGTGCCAGCAGCTTATGGAACAGGGGTTTTAGCAATCAGCCCCAGCATTTT. Residues: CASSLWNRGFSNQPQHF.

The chain links TRBV19 to TRBJ2-1; D possibly corresponds to TRBD1 (6 bases). The germline V gene encodes CDR1 LNHDA and CDR2 SQIVND (reference sequence). With 3 bases removed from V and 6 bases from J, the gap between germline ends came to 12 bases. This CDR3 is built from 14 residues. Written as DNA, the CDR3 is TGTGCCAGTAGTATGCAGGGGAAGGGCAATGAGCAGTTCTTC. Encoded protein: CASSMQGKGNEQFF.

This clone was picked up a small number of times. The chain has TRBV25-1 and TRBJ1-3, with D unclear. This CDR3 spans 18 amino acids. CDR1 and CDR2 (germline): MGHDK, SYGVNS. Trimming took 1 base from V and 2 from J, leaving 18 bases between them. In DNA, the CDR3 is TGTGCCAGCAGTGAATTGGCCCCTCCCAGAGGTCCTGGAAACACCATATATTTT. Its protein is CASSELAPPRGPGNTIYF.

The rearrangement links TRBV18 to TRBJ2-2; 9 bases agree with TRBD1. CDR3 length: 16 residues. Germline CDR1 is KGHSH and CDR2 is LQKENI. The V and J ends lost 3 bases and 4 bases, in that order; junction bases with no gene match: 6. CDR3 DNA: TGTGCCAGCTCACCTGACGACAGGGGGGGCACCGGGGAGCTGTTTTTT. Protein product: CASSPDDRGGTGELFF.